Listed here are 14 T cell receptor beta chains from one sample, sequenced in a study of T cell clonality in common variable immunodeficiency. The data were produced by immunoSEQ multiplex PCR, yet TCRdb's version contains in-frame clones alone and is incomplete. The sample lists tens of thousands of clones, none appearing once, the ten largest making up around 0.7%. Sequenced: peripheral blood mononuclear cells. The receptors originated from a person between 18 and 69 years old in good health.

This clone was seen at least ten times. CDR3 region: CASSAQAGSATGELFF. CDR3 DNA (partial): TGTGCCAGCAGCGCCCAAGCGGGGTCGGCCACCGGGGAG. The chain is built from TRBV9 and TRBJ2-2, with TRBD2 identical over 7 bases. The read terminates 3 residues ahead of where the CDR3 ends, so the germline J gene completes it. Germline CDR1 and CDR2: SGDLS and YYNGEE. V lost 3 bases to trimming and J lost 4 bases; unmatched junction nucleotides: 9. The CDR3 loop spans 16 amino acids.

In its sample, this clone was seen many times. Sequencing ends 3 residues short of the CDR3 end; the germline J gene provides the rest. The chain carries TRBV18 and TRBJ2-2; a possible D gene is TRBD1 (5 bases). Trimming left V 3 bases short and J 1 base short, with 6 bases between. The CDR3 is 14 residues long. The germline V gene encodes CDR1 KGHSH and CDR2 LQKENI. CDR3 sequence reads: CASSPQGNTGELFF. CDR3 bases read: TGTGCCAGCTCACCGCAGGGGAACACCGGGGAG.

In this sample, this clone turned up many times. The read falls 3 residues short of the CDR3 end, and the missing part is taken from the germline J gene. The chain employs TRBV20-1 and TRBJ2-1; TRBD2 matches 9 bases. CDR1 and CDR2 (germline): DFQATT, SNEGSKA (reference sequence). The CDR3 is 15 amino acids. J was trimmed by 9 bases and V by 7 bases; bases with no gene match: 16. The sequenced part of the CDR3 DNA is TGCAGTGGTGGGACTAGCTTCACCCCACGTGGTGAG. Translation: CSGGTSFTPRGE. The whole CDR3 reads CSGGTSFTPRGEQFF.

This clone was observed at least ten times. The sequenced CDR3 bases are TGTGCCAGCAGCTTGACAGCTACTGGAAACACC. Residues: CASSLTATGNT. The complete CDR3 reads CASSLTATGNTIYF. The rearrangement joins TRBV7-3 to TRBJ1-3, with a possible D match to TRBD1 (5 bases). From the germline J gene comes the end of the CDR3, since the read stops 3 residues before it. This CDR3 region has 14 residues. The ends were cut back, 3 bases at V and 2 bases at J, with 8 bases in the middle. CDR1 SGHTA and CDR2 FQGTGA come from the germline V gene.

This clone was seen at least ten times. The missing CDR3 end, 3 residues past where the read stops, is filled in from the germline J gene. The V gene is TRBV7-8, the J gene TRBJ2-2, with D uncertain. This CDR3 is 14 amino acids long. The germline V gene encodes CDR1 SGHVS and CDR2 FQNEAQ. Deletions cut 5 bases from V and 6 bases from J, with 13 bases between. The sequenced part of the CDR3 DNA is TGTGCCAGCAGCCACCCAGGTCGGTCCGGGGAG. Translating it yields CASSHPGRSGE. From start to end, the CDR3 is CASSHPGRSGELFF.

This clone was observed many times. The covered CDR3 bases are TGTGCCAGCAGTCAGCAGGGGCTGGGCAAAAACATT. Its protein is CASSQQGLGKNI. The complete CDR3 reads CASSQQGLGKNIQYF. The chain carries TRBV14 and TRBJ2-4, with a tentative D call TRBD1 (6 bases). The read stops 3 residues short of the end of the CDR3; the missing end is completed from the germline J gene. CDR1 is SGHDN and CDR2 is FVKESK in the germline V gene. Trimming left V 6 bases short and J 3 bases short, with 15 bases between. The CDR3 runs 15 residues.

This clone was counted many times. The sequenced fragment ends 3 residues before the CDR3 boundary, so the rest is inferred from the germline J gene. The rearrangement uses TRBV6-2 or TRBV6-3 and TRBJ2-7; D call uncertain. The germline gives CDR1 MNHEY, CDR2 SVGEGT. This CDR3 spans 12 amino acids. Between the trimmed V and J ends, which lost 5 bases and 0 bases, there was a span of 5 bases. The CDR3 bases that were read are TGTGCCAGCAGTCCCATCTCCTACGAG. This gives the protein CASSPISYE. From start to end, the CDR3 is CASSPISYEQYF.

At least ten counts were recorded for this clone. The read ends 3 residues early relative to the CDR3; the germline J gene fills the gap. The rearrangement links TRBV9 to TRBJ2-3; no clear D gene. V shed 0 bases and J shed 0 bases, with 5 bases lying between them. The CDR3 loop spans 14 amino acids. The germline V gene has CDR1 SGDLS and CDR2 YYNGEE. CDR3 loop: CASSVVESTDTQYF. CDR3 DNA, as far as it was read: TGTGCCAGCAGCGTAGTAGAGAGCACAGATACG.

This clone occurred many times. The read is 3 residues too short to cover the CDR3 end, so that end is filled in from the germline J gene. The chain employs TRBV5-5 and TRBJ1-1; 8 nucleotides line up with TRBD1. The J segment lost 3 bases and the V segment lost 0 bases, leaving 1 base of the junction unmatched. This CDR3 has 14 amino acids. Germline lookup yields CDR1 SGHKS and CDR2 YYEKEE (reference sequence). The sequenced CDR3 bases are TGTGCCAGCAGCTTGGGCAGGGGGCACACTGAA. Protein sequence: CASSLGRGHTE. The CDR3 in full is CASSLGRGHTEAFF.

This clone was seen many times. Read sequence stops 3 residues before the CDR3 end, and the germline J gene provides the missing end. The chain links TRBV12-3 or TRBV12-4 to TRBJ2-7; a possible D gene is TRBD2 (6 bases). Trimming shortened V by 4 bases and J by 6 bases, and 16 bases separated the two germline ends. The CDR3 sequence is 14 residues long. The covered CDR3 bases are TGTGCCAGCAGTTCTATTAGGCCTAGCGCCGAG. Its translation: CASSSIRPSAE. The whole CDR3 sequence reads CASSSIRPSAEQYF.

As concerns this clone: The read terminates 3 residues ahead of where the CDR3 ends, so the germline J gene completes it. The V call is TRBV25-1, the J call TRBJ2-3; D uncertain. CDR3 length: 16 amino acids. Germline V gives CDR1 MGHDK, CDR2 SYGVNS. V dropped 6 bases and J dropped 0 bases, with 16 bases sitting between them. CDR3 amino acids: CASSPLGQSSTDTQYF. The part of the CDR3 DNA that was read is TGTGCCAGCAGCCCGTTAGGGCAGTCTAGCACAGATACG.

This clone was picked up many times. The CDR3 end is not reached by the read, which stops 3 residues before it; the germline J gene fills it in. The rearrangement joins TRBV20-1 to TRBJ2-3; possible D gene TRBD2, 5 bases. The germline gives CDR1 DFQATT, CDR2 SNEGSKA (reference sequence). Trimming removed 5 bases at V and 1 base at J, with 10 bases between. The CDR3 loop spans 13 amino acids. The part of the CDR3 DNA that was read is TGCAGTGCTCCCCAGAGGGGCACAGATACG. It translates to CSAPQRGTDT. From start to end, the CDR3 is CSAPQRGTDTQYF.

This clone was counted ten times or more. The CDR3 end lies 3 residues beyond the end of the read and is filled in from the germline J gene. The genes are TRBV7-2 and TRBJ2-7; perhaps TRBD1 as D (6 bases). V lost 0 bases and J lost 4, with 16 bases in between. Germline CDR1 and CDR2: SGHTA and FQGNSA. This CDR3 contains 16 residues. CDR3 in amino acids: CASSLAGQGSVYEQYF. Partial CDR3 DNA: TGTGCCAGCAGCTTAGCGGGTCAGGGGTCTGTTTACGAG.

This clone appeared many times. Read sequence stops 3 residues before the CDR3 end, and the germline J gene provides the missing end. The V gene is TRBV20-1, the J gene TRBJ2-1; D might be TRBD2 (5 bases). The CDR3 is 14 amino acids. CDR1 DFQATT and CDR2 SNEGSKA come from the germline V gene (reference sequence). V shed 6 bases and J shed 0 bases, with 12 bases lying between them. CDR3: CSANPGSSYNEQFF. The sequenced part of the CDR3 DNA is TGCAGTGCCAACCCGGGGAGCTCCTACAATGAG.